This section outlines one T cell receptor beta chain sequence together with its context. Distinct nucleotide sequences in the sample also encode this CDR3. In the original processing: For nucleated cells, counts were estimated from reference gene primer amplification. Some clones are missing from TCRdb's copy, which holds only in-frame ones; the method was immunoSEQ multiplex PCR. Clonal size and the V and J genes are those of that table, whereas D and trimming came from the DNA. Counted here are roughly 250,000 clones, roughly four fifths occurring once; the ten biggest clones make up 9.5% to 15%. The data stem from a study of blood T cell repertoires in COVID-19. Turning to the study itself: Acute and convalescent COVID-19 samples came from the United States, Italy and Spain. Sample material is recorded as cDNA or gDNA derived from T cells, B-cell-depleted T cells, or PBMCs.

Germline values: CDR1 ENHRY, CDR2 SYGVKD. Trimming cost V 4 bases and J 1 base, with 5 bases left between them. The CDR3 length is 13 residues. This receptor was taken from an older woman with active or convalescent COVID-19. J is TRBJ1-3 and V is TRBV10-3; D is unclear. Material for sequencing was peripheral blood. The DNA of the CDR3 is TGTGCCATCAGTGCGGGGTCTGGAAACACCATATATTTT. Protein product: CAISAGSGNTIYF.